Below are 26 T cell receptor beta chains sequenced from a single sample in a study of CD8 T cells in ankylosing spondylitis. In TCRdb, the 5' RACE reads were re-called with MiXCR into one record per CDR3 protein. The sample shows about 180,000 distinct CDR3 sequences, approximately 10% of them seen only once. Input material: blood, either unsorted or a sorted T cell fraction (not recorded which). These receptors came from a female donor with ankylosing spondylitis or in good health (not recorded which).

This clonotype has only a few counts. The chain carries TRBV20-1 and TRBJ2-5; 7 bases are a match to TRBD2. V dropped 3 bases and J dropped 4; count of bases not matched to a gene: 8. CDR1 is DFQATT, CDR2 SNEGSKA, per germline (reference sequence). This CDR3 has 14 residues. CDR3 DNA sequence: TGCAGTGCTAGGTCCGCCGGGAGGTCAGAGACCCAGTACTTC. Its translation: CSARSAGRSETQYF.

The chain joins TRBV6-5 to TRBJ1-5; D ambiguous. With 3 bases removed from V and 5 bases from J, the gap between germline ends came to 11 bases. Germline lookup yields CDR1 MNHEY and CDR2 SVGAGI. The CDR3 consists of 14 residues. CDR3 amino acids: CASSYQQTYQPQHF. CDR3 bases: TGTGCCAGCAGTTATCAGCAAACCTATCAGCCCCAGCATTTT.

The sample holds many counts of this clonotype. J is TRBJ2-1 and V is TRBV7-9; 7 bases agree with TRBD2. Germline V gives CDR1 SEHNR, CDR2 FQNEAQ (reference sequence). Trimming took 7 bases from V and 8 from J; bases not matched to a gene: 8. The CDR3 extends over 13 amino acids. This CDR3 reads CASKGGSRYEQFF. CDR3 nucleotide sequence: TGTGCCAGCAAGGGCGGGAGCAGGTATGAGCAGTTCTTC.

The sample holds many counts of this clonotype. V gene TRBV12-3 or TRBV12-4 combines with J gene TRBJ2-3; TRBD1 is a possible D gene (5 bases). V was trimmed by 4 bases and J by 2 bases, leaving 10 bases between them. This CDR3 contains 14 residues. The CDR3 DNA reads TGTGCCAGCAGTTCAACAGGTTACACAGATACGCAGTATTTT. Encoded protein: CASSSTGYTDTQYF.

In this sample, this clonotype turned up a few times. The chain links TRBV7-9 to TRBJ2-7, with D possibly matching TRBD2 (7 bases). The CDR3 has 15 amino acids. CDR1 SEHNR and CDR2 FQNEAQ come from the germline V gene (reference sequence). Deletions cut 0 bases from V and 5 bases from J, with 14 bases between. The CDR3 sequence is CASSLATGGVNEQYF. CDR3 bases: TGTGCCAGCAGCTTAGCTACGGGGGGCGTCAACGAGCAGTACTTC.

This clonotype showed up just a few times. The chain links TRBV6-2 or TRBV6-3 to TRBJ2-3, with D unresolved. This CDR3 comprises 15 residues. The germline CDR1 and CDR2 sequences are MNHEY and SVGEGT. Trimming pared 2 bases from V and 2 bases from J, leaving 11 bases between. The CDR3 nucleotides read TGTGCCAGCAGTTACCTAAAGAGCACCACAGATACGCAGTATTTT. Its translation: CASSYLKSTTDTQYF.

This chain uses TRBV28 with TRBJ2-5, with TRBD2 matching 8 bases. The germline gives CDR1 MDHEN, CDR2 SYDVKM. The junction had 9 bases not matched to a gene; V was cut back by 4 bases and J by 5 bases. The CDR3 sequence is 15 residues long. The CDR3 bases are TGTGCCAGCAGTTCGGGACTAGAGTTCTCGGAGACCCAGTACTTC. It specifies CASSSGLEFSETQYF.

This clonotype was seen a few times. This rearrangement joins TRBV2 to TRBJ2-1; D is uncertain. The ends were cut back, 3 bases at V and 7 bases at J, with 7 bases in the middle. Germline V gene data show CDR1 as SNHLY and CDR2 as FYNNEI. The CDR3 extends over 12 amino acids. CDR3 amino acids: CASSEGYNEQFF. In DNA, the CDR3 is TGTGCCAGCAGTGAGGGGTATAATGAGCAGTTCTTC.

A single count supports this clonotype. A much larger clone lies a single base off, so this may be a read error. The chain is built from TRBV29-1 and TRBJ2-7; 9 nucleotides align to TRBD2. The J segment lost 3 bases and the V segment lost 8 bases, leaving 11 bases of the junction unmatched. Germline CDR1 and CDR2: SQVTM and ANQGSEA. The CDR3 extends over 14 amino acids. The CDR3 region has the DNA TGCAGCATCATTGGCGGGAGGGCCGTCTACGAGCAGTACTTC. Its protein product is CSIIGGRAVYEQYF.

This clonotype was counted only a few times. The chain carries TRBV30 and TRBJ1-1; 8 bases are a match to TRBD1. The CDR3 loop spans 12 amino acids. The ends lost 5 bases at V and 1 base at J; junction bases unmatched: 0. Germline CDR1 GTSNPN, CDR2 SVGIG (reference sequence). CDR3 region: CAWDRGNTEAFF. The CDR3 nucleotides read TGTGCCTGGGACAGGGGGAACACTGAAGCTTTCTTT.

The rearrangement uses TRBV3-1 and TRBJ2-7; D remains unclear. Trimming pared 4 bases from V and 5 bases from J, leaving 15 bases between. The CDR3 is made up of 14 amino acids. Looked up from germline, CDR1 is LGHDT and CDR2 is YNNKEL (reference sequence). DNA of the CDR3: TGTGCCAGCAGCCCCCATGGTCCTGGGGACGAGCAGTACTTC. Protein sequence: CASSPHGPGDEQYF.

The rearrangement links TRBV12-3 or TRBV12-4 to TRBJ1-5; TRBD1 matches at 8 bases. The CDR3 length is 14 residues. The junction had 5 bases not matched to a gene; V was cut back by 8 bases and J by 2 bases. The CDR3 loop reads CASLLGQGNQPQHF. CDR3 sequence (DNA): TGTGCCAGCCTCTTGGGACAGGGCAATCAGCCCCAGCATTTT.

This clonotype was picked up many times. The CDR3 nucleotides read TGTGCTAGTGGTTTTGGGCTAGCGGGACGGGGTAGCTCCTACAATGAGCAGTTCTTC. This sequence encodes CASGFGLAGRGSSYNEQFF. The chain employs TRBV12-5 and TRBJ2-1; 9 positions agree with TRBD2. Germline V gene data show CDR1 as LGHNT and CDR2 as FRNRAP. V lost 3 bases and J lost 0; bases outside the gene matches: 12. This CDR3 comprises 19 residues.

The chain has TRBV9 and TRBJ2-1; 10 nucleotides align to TRBD2. The CDR3 is 15 residues long. The V gene's germline CDR1 is SGDLS and CDR2 YYNGEE. Trimming removed 2 bases from V and 4 bases from J; junction bases left unmatched: 3. The CDR3 bases are TGTGCCAGCAGCGTGGGACTAGCGATTTACAATGAGCAGTTCTTC. Its protein is CASSVGLAIYNEQFF.

CDR3 in amino acids: CASSLSGFADTQYF. The CDR3 nucleotides are TGTGCCAGCAGCTTGTCAGGATTTGCAGATACGCAGTATTTT. The J gene is TRBJ2-3, the V gene TRBV5-4; D is unresolved. The CDR3 runs to 14 residues. V was pared by 1 base and J by 4 bases, with 10 bases between. CDR1 and CDR2 (germline): SGHNT, YYREEE (reference sequence).

The chain recombines TRBV6-2 or TRBV6-3 with TRBJ2-2; no firm D call. V was trimmed by 2 bases and J by 7 bases, leaving 5 bases between them. Germline V lookup: CDR1 MNHEY, CDR2 SVGEGT. There are 12 residues in the CDR3. The CDR3 region is CASSYGDGELFF. The CDR3 region has the DNA TGTGCCAGCAGTTACGGTGACGGGGAGCTGTTTTTT.

V usage is TRBV24-1 and J usage is TRBJ1-2, with no clear D. The V end was cut by 1 base, the J end by 3 bases, with 8 bases between. The CDR3 loop spans 14 amino acids. CDR1 KGHDR and CDR2 SFDVKD come from the germline V gene. The CDR3 nucleotides read TGTGCCACCAGTGATTTACGACACTACTATGGCTACACCTTC. Protein: CATSDLRHYYGYTF.

This clonotype has just a few counts. V is TRBV30 and J is TRBJ2-2; D ambiguous. Germline CDR1 GTSNPN, CDR2 SVGIG (reference sequence). This CDR3 region has 11 residues. Trimming took 4 bases from V and 4 from J, leaving 4 bases between them. This chain's CDR3 is CAWTGTGELFF. The CDR3 DNA reads as TGTGCCTGGACGGGCACCGGGGAGCTGTTTTTT.

This clonotype was detected ten times or more. This rearrangement joins TRBV27 to TRBJ2-2; D remains unclear. Germline CDR1 and CDR2: MNHEY and SMNVEV (reference sequence). CDR3 length: 14 amino acids. The germline V and J ends were trimmed by 6 bases and 1 base, with 9 bases remaining between them. CDR3 sequence (DNA): TGTGCCAGCAGAATTTGGCAGAACACCGGGGAGCTGTTTTTT. Amino acids: CASRIWQNTGELFF.

In its sample, this clonotype was seen a few times. The chain uses TRBV9 and TRBJ2-1; 8 nucleotides match TRBD2. Germline CDR1 and CDR2: SGDLS and YYNGEE. V lost 4 bases and J lost 4; bases outside the gene matches: 10. This CDR3 has 16 amino acids. CDR3 in amino acids: CASSSPTVAGYNEQFF. The CDR3 DNA reads as TGTGCCAGCAGCTCCCCCACGGTAGCGGGGTACAATGAGCAGTTCTTC.

This clonotype was seen a handful of times. The chain couples TRBV10-3 to TRBJ2-7; D perhaps matches TRBD1 (5 bases). This CDR3 spans 11 amino acids. Looked up from germline, CDR1 is ENHRY and CDR2 is SYGVKD. The V gene lost 8 bases and the J gene lost 3 bases, with 8 bases spanning the gap. The CDR3 nucleotides read TGTGCCATCGGCACAGGCTACGAGCAGTACTTC. It encodes CAIGTGYEQYF.

V usage is TRBV20-1 and J usage is TRBJ2-3; TRBD2 aligns across 10 bases. V lost 3 bases to trimming and J lost 6 bases; unmatched junction nucleotides: 9. This CDR3 is 15 amino acids long. CDR1 is DFQATT and CDR2 is SNEGSKA in the germline V gene (reference sequence). CDR3 region: CSASSSSGSTDTQYF. The CDR3 DNA sequence: TGCAGTGCTAGTTCGTCTAGCGGGAGTACTGATACGCAGTATTTT.

The V gene is TRBV6-1, the J gene TRBJ1-1; tentative D call: TRBD1 (5 bases). CDR3 length: 12 amino acids. The germline V and J ends were trimmed by 4 bases and 5 bases, with 8 bases remaining between them. Germline values: CDR1 MNHNS, CDR2 SASEGT. This chain's CDR3 is CASSVGETEAFF. Written as DNA, the CDR3 is TGTGCCAGCAGTGTAGGGGAGACTGAAGCTTTCTTT.

V gene TRBV7-2 combines with J gene TRBJ2-7; 7 positions match TRBD2. V trimming: 5 bases; J trimming: 2 bases; junction bases outside the gene matches: 9. The length of the CDR3 is 15 residues. The germline V gene encodes CDR1 SGHTA and CDR2 FQGNSA. The CDR3 protein is CASSLYASGTYEQYF. The CDR3 DNA reads TGTGCCAGCAGCCTCTATGCTAGCGGAACCTACGAGCAGTACTTC.

J is TRBJ2-2 and V is TRBV19; 11 bases fit TRBD2. With V trimmed by 3 bases and J by 0 bases, 9 bases remained unmatched. This CDR3 region has 19 residues. Germline CDR1 reads LNHDA; CDR2 reads SQIVND (reference sequence). This CDR3 is CASSMILAGVSANTGELFF. In DNA form, the CDR3 reads TGTGCCAGTAGTATGATACTAGCGGGAGTAAGCGCGAACACCGGGGAGCTGTTTTTT.

This clonotype was seen many times. The J gene is TRBJ2-1, the V gene TRBV7-8, with D maybe TRBD2 (5 bases). Germline CDR1 SGHVS, CDR2 FQNEAQ. The CDR3 covers 17 residues. V was cut by 3 bases and J by 0 bases, with 15 bases left in between. The CDR3 loop is CASSFFWGADSYNEQFF. CDR3 DNA sequence: TGTGCCAGCAGCTTCTTCTGGGGAGCAGACTCCTACAATGAGCAGTTCTTC.